Listed here is a single T cell receptor (beta chain). These data originate in a study of blood T cell repertoires in COVID-19. Study background: Samples of COVID-19 (acute and convalescent) were obtained from the United States, Italy and Spain.

Under the authors' procedure: Using reference gene primer amplification, nucleated cell counts were estimated. The table came from immunoSEQ multiplex PCR; TCRdb's copy has only in-frame clones and leaves some out. The V and J calls and clone size were taken over from that table, and D and trimming were inferred from the DNA. Of more than 200,000 clones in the sample, 86% are singletons; the top ten hold about 2.1%. Germline lookup yields CDR1 SGHRS and CDR2 YFSETQ. Trimming shortened V by 7 bases and J by 6 bases, and 19 bases separated the two germline ends. The length of the CDR3 is 14 residues. This receptor was obtained from a man aged 25-40 years with active or convalescent COVID-19. This chain joins TRBV5-1 and TRBJ1-2, with D perhaps matching TRBD1 (5 bases). The material sequenced was peripheral blood. The CDR3, as DNA: TGCGCCAGCTCAACGGTGGGGGGATCCGATGGCTACACCTTC. Translating gives CASSTVGGSDGYTF.